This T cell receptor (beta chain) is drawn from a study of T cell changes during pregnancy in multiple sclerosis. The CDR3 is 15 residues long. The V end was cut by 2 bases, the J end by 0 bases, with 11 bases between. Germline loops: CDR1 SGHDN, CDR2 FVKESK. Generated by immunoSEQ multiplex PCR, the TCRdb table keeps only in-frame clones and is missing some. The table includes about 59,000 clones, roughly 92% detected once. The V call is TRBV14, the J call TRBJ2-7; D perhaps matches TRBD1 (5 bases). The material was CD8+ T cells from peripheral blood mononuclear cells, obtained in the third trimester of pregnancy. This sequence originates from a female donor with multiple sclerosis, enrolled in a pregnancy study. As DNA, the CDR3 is TGTGCCAGCAGCCAATCCTGGGGCTTCTCCTACGAGCAGTACTTC. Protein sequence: CASSQSWGFSYEQYF.